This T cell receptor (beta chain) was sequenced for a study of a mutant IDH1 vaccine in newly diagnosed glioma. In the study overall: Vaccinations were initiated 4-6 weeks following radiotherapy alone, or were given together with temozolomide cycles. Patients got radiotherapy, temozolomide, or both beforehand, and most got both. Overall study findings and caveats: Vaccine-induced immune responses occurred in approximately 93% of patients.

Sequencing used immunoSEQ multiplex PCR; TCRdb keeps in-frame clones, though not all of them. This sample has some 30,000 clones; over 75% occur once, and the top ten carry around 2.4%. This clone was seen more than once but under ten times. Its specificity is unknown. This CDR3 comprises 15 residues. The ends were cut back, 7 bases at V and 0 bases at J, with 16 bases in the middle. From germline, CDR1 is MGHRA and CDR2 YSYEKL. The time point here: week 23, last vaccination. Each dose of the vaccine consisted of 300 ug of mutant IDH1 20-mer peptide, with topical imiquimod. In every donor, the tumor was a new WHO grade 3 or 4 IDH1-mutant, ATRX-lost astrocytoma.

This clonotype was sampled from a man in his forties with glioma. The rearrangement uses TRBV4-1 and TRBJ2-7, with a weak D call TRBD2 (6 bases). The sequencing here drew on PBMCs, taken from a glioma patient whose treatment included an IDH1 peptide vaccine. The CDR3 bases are TGCGCCAGCACCTACCGGGACTCGCCCTCCTACGAGCAGTACTTC. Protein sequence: CASTYRDSPSYEQYF.